This T cell receptor beta chain was obtained from a study of T cell responses to AZD1222 COVID-19 vaccine. General study results and limits: AZD1222 recipients seropositive at baseline numbered only five to seven. Spike-specific TCR breadth and depth both grew after two AZD1222 doses.

Pooling of second doses given at about 4 or about 12 weeks was done. The CDR3 has 15 residues. V lost 1 base, J lost 8 bases, and 18 bases lay in between. Per germline, CDR1 SGHTS and CDR2 YDEGEE. Libraries were prepared by immunoSEQ multiplex PCR; TCRdb keeps only in-frame clonotypes and omits some of them. This repertoire shows around 84,000 clones, approximately 85% found once; its top ten account for roughly 10%. Comments on this clone: No antigen is known for it.

This chain uses TRBV5-8 with TRBJ1-2; D not certain. The receptor's source is an adult who received the AZD1222 COVID-19 vaccine. Material: peripheral blood, obtained 28 days after the second AZD1222 dose. The CDR3 reads CASSLSGPGSRGYTF. The CDR3 coding sequence is TGTGCCAGCAGCTTGTCCGGACCGGGTTCGAGGGGCTACACCTTC. The full variable domain, completed using reference TRBV5-8 and TRBJ1-2, is EAGVTQSPTHLIKTRGQQATLRCSPISGHTSVYWYQQALGLGLQFLLWYDEGEERNRGNFPPRFSGRQFPNYSSELNVNALELEDSALYLCASSLSGPGSRGYTFGSGTRLTVV.